This T cell receptor (beta chain) comes out of a study of blood T cell repertoires in COVID-19. In the authors' workflow: Estimates of nucleated cell counts were drawn from the amplification of reference gene primers. Produced via immunoSEQ multiplex PCR; TCRdb's table is partial and in-frame only. V and J calls and clone size are as listed in that table; D and trimming were resolved from the DNA. The sample yields under 300,000 clones, 75% to 90% seen once. Sequencing was carried out using peripheral blood. The origin of this receptor is a man aged 30-40 years who had recovered from COVID-19.

CDR3 sequence (DNA): TGTGCCAGCAGGGGACAAGCCTGGGAAAAACTGTTTTTT. This sequence encodes CASRGQAWEKLFF. This chain links TRBV27 with TRBJ1-4; weak D call: TRBD1 (6 bases). Between the trimmed V and J ends, which lost 6 bases and 8 bases, there was a span of 13 bases. Germline-derived CDR1 and CDR2 are MNHEY and SMNVEV (reference sequence). The CDR3 runs to 13 residues. Drawing the rest from reference TRBV27 and TRBJ1-4, the complete variable domain is EAQVTQNPRYLITVTGKKLTVTCSQNMNHEYMSWYRQDPGLGLRQIYYSMNVEVTDKGDVPEGYKVSRKEKRNFPLILESPSPNQTSLYFCASRGQAWEKLFFGSGTQLSVL.